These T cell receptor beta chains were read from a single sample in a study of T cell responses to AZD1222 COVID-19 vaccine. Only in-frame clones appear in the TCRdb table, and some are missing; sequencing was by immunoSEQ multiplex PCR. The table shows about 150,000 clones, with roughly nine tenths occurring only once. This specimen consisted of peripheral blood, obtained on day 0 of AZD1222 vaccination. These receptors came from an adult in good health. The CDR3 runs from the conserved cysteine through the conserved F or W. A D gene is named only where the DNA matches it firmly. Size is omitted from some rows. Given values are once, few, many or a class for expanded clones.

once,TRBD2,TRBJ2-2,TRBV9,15,TGTGCCAGCAACCGGGGGAGGGGGAACACCGGGGAGCTGTTTTTT,CASNRGRGNTGELFF
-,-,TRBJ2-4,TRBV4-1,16,TGCGCCAGCAGCCAAGAGGTCCGAGGGGCCAAAAACATTCAGTACTTC,CASSQEVRGAKNIQYF
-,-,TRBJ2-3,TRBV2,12,TGTGCCAGCAGTGAAGTGGCCGGTACGCAGTATTTT,CASSEVAGTQYF
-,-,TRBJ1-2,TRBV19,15,TGTGCCAGTAGCCCGGGAGGGTGGGGGAACTATGGCTACACCTTC,CASSPGGWGNYGYTF
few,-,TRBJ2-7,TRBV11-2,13,TGTGCCAGCAGCATGGACTACCGCTACGAGCAGTACTTC,CASSMDYRYEQYF
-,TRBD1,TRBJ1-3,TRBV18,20,TGTGCCAGCTCCTTCAGGGGGTATGGAAACTCTGGAAACTCTGGAAACACCATATATTTT,CASSFRGYGNSGNSGNTIYF
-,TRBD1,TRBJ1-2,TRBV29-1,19,TGCAGCGTTGGACCCCCGGACCGGGACAGGGGGGGATATAACTATGGCTACACCTTC,CSVGPPDRDRGGYNYGYTF
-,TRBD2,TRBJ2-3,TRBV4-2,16,TGTGCCAGCAGCCAAGCACTAGCGGGAGGAGGAGATACGCAGTATTTT,CASSQALAGGGDTQYF
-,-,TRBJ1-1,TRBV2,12,TGTGCCAGCAAGGATCCGAACACTGAAGCTTTCTTT,CASKDPNTEAFF
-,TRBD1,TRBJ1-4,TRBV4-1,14,TGCGCCAGCAGCCAAGAGACAGGGCGGGAAAAACTGTTTTTT,CASSQETGREKLFF
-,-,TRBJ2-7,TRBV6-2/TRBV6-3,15,TGTGCCAGCAGTGGTCGGGCGGACAGCTCCTACGAGCAGTACTTC,CASSGRADSSYEQYF
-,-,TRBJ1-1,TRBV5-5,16,TGTGCCAGCAGCTTGGATCAACGGGATAGCTATTTTGAAGCTTTCTTT,CASSLDQRDSYFEAFF
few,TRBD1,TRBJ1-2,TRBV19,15,TGTGCCAGTAGTTTTTCCGGGACAGCCAACTATGGCTACACCTTC,CASSFSGTANYGYTF
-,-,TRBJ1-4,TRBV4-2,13,TGTGCCAGCAGCGGGTGGGGGAATGAAAAACTGTTTTTT,CASSGWGNEKLFF
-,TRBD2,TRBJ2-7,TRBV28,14,TGTGCCAGCAGTCTGAGGACTAGTGCCTACGAGCAGTACTTC,CASSLRTSAYEQYF
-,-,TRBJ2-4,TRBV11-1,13,TGTGCCAGCAGACACCTAGCCAAAAACATTCAGTACTTC,CASRHLAKNIQYF
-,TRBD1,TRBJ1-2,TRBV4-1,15,TGCGCCAGCAGCCAAGAATTCCCAGGGGGCAGGGTCTACACCTTC,CASSQEFPGGRVYTF
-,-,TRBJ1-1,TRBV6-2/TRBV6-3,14,TGTGCCAGCAGTTACAACACCGTGAACACTGAAGCTTTCTTT,CASSYNTVNTEAFF
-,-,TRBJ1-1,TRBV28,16,TGTGCCAGCAGCGAGCGACCTGGGACGGCTAACACTGAAGCTTTCTTT,CASSERPGTANTEAFF
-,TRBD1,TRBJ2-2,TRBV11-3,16,TGTGCCAGCAGACACGAACGACAGGGTGGTACCGGGGAGCTGTTTTTT,CASRHERQGGTGELFF
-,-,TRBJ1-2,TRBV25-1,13,TGTGCCAGCAGTCAAGCAGGGATTGATCGCTACACCTTC,CASSQAGIDRYTF
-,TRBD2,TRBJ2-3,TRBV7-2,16,TGTGCCAGCAGCCCGCCCGGGACTAGCGGGGCCCATACGCAGTATTTT,CASSPPGTSGAHTQYF
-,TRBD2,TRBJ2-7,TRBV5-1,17,TGCGCCAGCAGCTTGGGGTATGCGGGAGGGCCAGTATACGAGCAGTACTTC,CASSLGYAGGPVYEQYF